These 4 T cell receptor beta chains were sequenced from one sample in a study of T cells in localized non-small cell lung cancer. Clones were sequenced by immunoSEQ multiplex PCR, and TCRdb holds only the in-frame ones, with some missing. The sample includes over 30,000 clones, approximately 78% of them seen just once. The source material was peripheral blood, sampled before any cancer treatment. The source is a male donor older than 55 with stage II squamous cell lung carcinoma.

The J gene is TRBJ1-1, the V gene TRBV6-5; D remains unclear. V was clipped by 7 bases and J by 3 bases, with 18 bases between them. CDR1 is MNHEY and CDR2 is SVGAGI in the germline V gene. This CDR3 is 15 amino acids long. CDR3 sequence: CASILLGGTDTEAFF. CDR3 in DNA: TGTGCCAGCATCTTACTCGGTGGCACAGACACTGAAGCTTTCTTT.

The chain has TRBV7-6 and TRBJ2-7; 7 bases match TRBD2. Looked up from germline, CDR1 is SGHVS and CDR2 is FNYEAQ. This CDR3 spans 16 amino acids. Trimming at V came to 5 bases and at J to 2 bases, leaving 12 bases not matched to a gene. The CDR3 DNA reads TGTGCCAGCAGCGCTCACATCGGGACTACCACCTACGAGCAGTACTTC. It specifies CASSAHIGTTTYEQYF.

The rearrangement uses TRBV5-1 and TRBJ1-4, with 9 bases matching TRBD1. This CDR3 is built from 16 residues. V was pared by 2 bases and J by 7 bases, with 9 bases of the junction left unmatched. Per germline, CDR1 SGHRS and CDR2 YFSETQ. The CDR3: CASSFVAGTGTEKLFF. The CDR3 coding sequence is TGCGCCAGCAGCTTCGTTGCTGGGACAGGGACTGAAAAACTGTTTTTT.

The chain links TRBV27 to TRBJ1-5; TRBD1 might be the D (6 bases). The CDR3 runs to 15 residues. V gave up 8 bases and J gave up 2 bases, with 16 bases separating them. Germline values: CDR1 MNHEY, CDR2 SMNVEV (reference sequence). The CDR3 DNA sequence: TGTGCCAGCTCTAGGGACATCATAGGCAATCAGCCCCAGCATTTT. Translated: CASSRDIIGNQPQHF.